The 14 T cell receptor beta chains given below trace back to one sample, sequenced in a study of shared clonotypes between healthy human individuals. Clones were read by immunoSEQ multiplex PCR, and TCRdb kept only the in-frame ones, dropping some. Of about 110,000 clones in the sample, less than 80% were seen once. The sequenced material came from memory CD8+ T cells sorted from blood. Subset given: CD45RO+ cells pooled with CCR7-negative TemRA cells. The origin of the receptors is a woman aged 25 to 39 in good health.

The chain combines TRBV27 with TRBJ2-5, with 9 bases identical to TRBD1. V shed 6 bases and J 4 bases; nucleotides not matched to a gene: 9. CDR3 length: 15 amino acids. Germline V gene sequence: CDR1 MNHEY, CDR2 SMNVEV (reference sequence). As DNA, the CDR3 is TGTGCCAGCAGGGTAGGGACAGGGTATCGAGAGACCCAGTACTTC. This codes for CASRVGTGYRETQYF.

This clone was counted once. The CDR3 sequence: CSVVAGGGNTQYF. In DNA form, the CDR3 reads TGCAGCGTTGTAGCGGGAGGAGGAAATACGCAGTATTTT. The V and J genes are TRBV29-1 and TRBJ2-3; 10 bases fit TRBD2. The CDR3 runs 13 residues. CDR1 is SQVTM, CDR2 ANQGSEA, per germline. J gave up 7 bases and V 4 bases, and 5 bases lay outside the gene matches.

This rearrangement joins TRBV7-9 to TRBJ1-1, with TRBD1 as a possible D gene (6 bases). V was cut by 6 bases and J by 1 base, with 21 bases left in between. Germline values: CDR1 SEHNR, CDR2 FQNEAQ (reference sequence). The CDR3 has 17 residues. The CDR3 region is CASSHLSPGQSNTEAFF. CDR3 nucleotides: TGTGCCAGCAGTCACCTCTCACCGGGACAATCGAACACTGAAGCTTTCTTT.

The J gene is TRBJ2-3, the V gene TRBV27; 8 bases are shared with TRBD2. Looked up from germline, CDR1 is MNHEY and CDR2 is SMNVEV (reference sequence). The CDR3 sequence is 16 residues long. V was clipped by 6 bases and J by 3 bases; unmatched bases: 11. As DNA, the CDR3 is TGTGCCAGCAGCCCCCTCAGCGGGAGAGGAACAGATACGCAGTATTTT. Translation gives CASSPLSGRGTDTQYF.

V usage is TRBV27 and J usage is TRBJ2-5, with 16 bases aligning to TRBD2. The CDR3 contains 18 residues. The junction had 12 bases not matched to a gene; V was cut back by 6 bases and J by 5 bases. Germline V lookup: CDR1 MNHEY, CDR2 SMNVEV (reference sequence). The CDR3 DNA follows: TGTGCCAGCAGAGAAACCGGGACTAGCGGGAGGGCCGTTGAGACCCAGTACTTC. It is translated as CASRETGTSGRAVETQYF.

The chain links TRBV13 to TRBJ2-5; D remains ambiguous. V lost 2 bases and J lost 0, with 10 bases in between. Germline CDR1 and CDR2: PRHDT and FYEKMQ (reference sequence). The CDR3 contains 15 residues. CDR3 nucleotides: TGTGCCAGCAGCTTAAGCAGTCCTTACCAAGAGACCCAGTACTTC. It codes for CASSLSSPYQETQYF.

The rearrangement links TRBV6-1 to TRBJ2-7; the D is unclear. Per germline, CDR1 MNHNS and CDR2 SASEGT. The ends were cut back, 2 bases at V and 4 bases at J, with 3 bases in the middle. The CDR3 runs to 11 residues. Here the CDR3 DNA reads TGTGCCAGCAGTGAATGGTACGAGCAGTACTTC. Translated, it gives CASSEWYEQYF.

The chain links TRBV19 to TRBJ1-1, with TRBD1 identical over 8 bases. The CDR3 has 12 residues. With 5 bases clipped from V and 7 bases from J, the junction kept 3 bases outside the gene matches. CDR1 and CDR2 (germline): LNHDA, SQIVND (reference sequence). CDR3 residues: CASSVDRGEAFF. The CDR3 DNA follows: TGTGCCAGTAGTGTCGACAGGGGTGAAGCTTTCTTT.

The chain uses TRBV5-6 and TRBJ2-3; tentatively, D is TRBD1 (6 bases). Trimming pared 4 bases from V and 2 bases from J, leaving 17 bases between. The germline V gene encodes CDR1 SGHDT and CDR2 YYEEEE. This CDR3 spans 16 amino acids. In DNA, the CDR3 is TGTGCCAGCAGCCATGTCCGGACAGCCAACACAGATACGCAGTATTTT. Translated: CASSHVRTANTDTQYF. Using reference TRBV5-6 and TRBJ2-3 for the parts outside the CDR3, the full variable domain is DAGVTQSPTHLIKTRGQQVTLRCSPKSGHDTVSWYQQALGQGPQFIFQYYEEEERQRGNFPDRFSGHQFPNYSSELNVNALLLGDSALYLCASSHVRTANTDTQYFGPGTRLTVL.

This clone was seen more than once but under ten times. The rearrangement links TRBV11-2 to TRBJ2-1, with no clear D. The germline V and J ends were trimmed by 5 bases and 0 bases, with 11 bases remaining between them. The CDR3 spans 15 residues. Looked up from germline, CDR1 is SGHAT and CDR2 is FQNNGV. The CDR3 protein is CASSRAYSSYNEQFF. CDR3 in DNA: TGTGCCAGCAGCCGAGCGTATAGCTCCTACAATGAGCAGTTCTTC.

The chain carries TRBV16 and TRBJ2-7, with 7 bases fitting TRBD2. Trimming took 3 bases from V and 4 from J; bases not matched to a gene: 6. In germline, CDR1 is KGHSY, CDR2 FQNENV. The CDR3 contains 14 residues. CDR3 sequence: CASSQNGRSYEQYF. The CDR3 DNA is TGTGCCAGCAGCCAGAACGGGAGGTCGTACGAGCAGTACTTC.

CDR3 in DNA: TGTGCCAGCAGCCAAGACCTCCTGGTTTCCTACGAGCAGTACTTC. This sequence encodes CASSQDLLVSYEQYF. The chain uses TRBV4-2 and TRBJ2-7; D is unresolved. The CDR3 is 15 amino acids. Trimming removed 0 bases at V and 1 base at J, with 10 bases between. Germline loops: CDR1 LGHNA, CDR2 YNFKEQ.

V and J are TRBV27 and TRBJ1-3; no clear D. In germline, CDR1 is MNHEY, CDR2 SMNVEV (reference sequence). Trimming removed 10 bases at V and 0 bases at J, with 7 bases between. This CDR3 region has 12 residues. The DNA for the CDR3 is TGTGCCACCCGGTCCTCTGGAAACACCATATATTTT. This translates into CATRSSGNTIYF.

This clone appeared many times. This rearrangement joins TRBV6-4 to TRBJ2-3; TRBD2 matches 8 bases. V lost 2 bases, J lost 4 bases, and 5 bases stayed unmatched. The CDR3 spans 15 residues. Germline V gene lookup returns CDR1 MRHNA and CDR2 SNTAGT. The CDR3 DNA sequence: TGTGCCAGCAGTGACGGCAGCGGGAGCGCAGATACGCAGTATTTT. This translates into CASSDGSGSADTQYF.